A selection of T cell receptor beta chains follows, all from one sample in a study of blood T cell repertoires in COVID-19. The data were produced by immunoSEQ multiplex PCR, yet TCRdb's version contains in-frame clones alone and is incomplete. The table records roughly 250,000 clones, more than 85% of them present only once. The sequenced material came from PBMCs or T cells enriched from blood (not recorded which). These receptors all stem from a woman in her forties or fifties who had recovered from COVID-19. Both conserved end residues are part of each CDR3. The D gene is left open where the match is weak. Where a row states a size, it is once, few, many or the class of an expanded clone; other rows omit it.

CDR3nt: TGCGCCAGCAGCTCGGCTGCGGCCCCGGGAGAGCAGTACTTC
CDR3aa: CASSSAAAPGEQYF
abundance: NA
d_gene: NA
j_gene: TRBJ2-7
v_gene: TRBV5-1

CDR3nt: TGTGCCATCAGTGCGGGGACAGCTAACTATGGCTACACCTTC
CDR3aa: CAISAGTANYGYTF
abundance: NA
d_gene: TRBD1
j_gene: TRBJ1-2
v_gene: TRBV10-3

CDR3nt: TGTGCCAGCAGCTCACCTAGCGGGACCACAGATACGCAGTATTTT
CDR3aa: CASSSPSGTTDTQYF
abundance: few
d_gene: TRBD2
j_gene: TRBJ2-3
v_gene: TRBV7-9

CDR3nt: TGTGCCAGCAGCCAACCGGGACAGGGTAATGAAAAACTGTTTTTT
CDR3aa: CASSQPGQGNEKLFF
abundance: NA
d_gene: TRBD1
j_gene: TRBJ1-4
v_gene: TRBV4-2

CDR3nt: TGTGCCTGGAGAGCGACTAGCGGGAGGATTATCGGGGGAGATACGCAGTATTTT
CDR3aa: CAWRATSGRIIGGDTQYF
abundance: NA
d_gene: TRBD2
j_gene: TRBJ2-3
v_gene: TRBV30

CDR3nt: TGTGCCAGCCTGAGGGAATCCTATGGCTACACCTTC
CDR3aa: CASLRESYGYTF
abundance: once
d_gene: NA
j_gene: TRBJ1-2
v_gene: TRBV2

CDR3nt: TGTGCCAGCAGTGAACTAGTGAGGTCTGGGGCCAACGTCCTGACTTTC
CDR3aa: CASSELVRSGANVLTF
abundance: NA
d_gene: NA
j_gene: TRBJ2-6
v_gene: TRBV2

CDR3nt: TGTGCCAGCTCACCCCGGGCCTACGAGCAGTACTTC
CDR3aa: CASSPRAYEQYF
abundance: NA
d_gene: NA
j_gene: TRBJ2-7
v_gene: TRBV18

CDR3nt: TGTGCCAGCAGCTTAGCGACGGACAGCGCTAACTATGGCTACACCTTC
CDR3aa: CASSLATDSANYGYTF
abundance: NA
d_gene: NA
j_gene: TRBJ1-2
v_gene: TRBV7-9

CDR3nt: TGTGCCAGCAGTGAAAGGCTGGCTAGCGGGAGATCTGATACGCAGTATTTT
CDR3aa: CASSERLASGRSDTQYF
abundance: NA
d_gene: TRBD2
j_gene: TRBJ2-3
v_gene: TRBV2

CDR3nt: TGTGCCTCCTATCAGACAGGGCGGTCCTACGAGCAGTACTTC
CDR3aa: CASYQTGRSYEQYF
abundance: NA
d_gene: TRBD1
j_gene: TRBJ2-7
v_gene: TRBV6-5

CDR3nt: TGTGCCACCAGTGACAAGACAGGGGGGTCATACAATGAGCAGTTCTTC
CDR3aa: CATSDKTGGSYNEQFF
abundance: NA
d_gene: TRBD1
j_gene: TRBJ2-1
v_gene: TRBV24-1

CDR3nt: TGTGCCAGCAGCCCAAGACAGCGCACCGGGGAGCTGTTTTTT
CDR3aa: CASSPRQRTGELFF
abundance: NA
d_gene: NA
j_gene: TRBJ2-2
v_gene: TRBV5-8

CDR3nt: TGTGCCAGCAGTGAAGCATCGGGAGTAGCCCGCGAGCAGTACTTC
CDR3aa: CASSEASGVAREQYF
abundance: NA
d_gene: NA
j_gene: TRBJ2-7
v_gene: TRBV2

CDR3nt: TGTGCCAGCAGCGTAGGAGACGGGACTAACACTGAAGCTTTCTTT
CDR3aa: CASSVGDGTNTEAFF
abundance: NA
d_gene: NA
j_gene: TRBJ1-1
v_gene: TRBV9

CDR3nt: TGCGCCAGCAGCCCTGGGACAGTAGCCAAAAACATTCAGTACTTC
CDR3aa: CASSPGTVAKNIQYF
abundance: NA
d_gene: TRBD1
j_gene: TRBJ2-4
v_gene: TRBV5-1

CDR3nt: TGTGCCAGTAGCCAACAGGGATTCGCGGAAAAACTGTTTTTT
CDR3aa: CASSQQGFAEKLFF
abundance: NA
d_gene: NA
j_gene: TRBJ1-4
v_gene: TRBV19

CDR3nt: TGTGCCAGCAGTTACACCCAAAGAGCGACGAGTTCGACTAGCGGGAGGAATACGCAGTATTTT
CDR3aa: CASSYTQRATSSTSGRNTQYF
abundance: NA
d_gene: TRBD2
j_gene: TRBJ2-3
v_gene: TRBV27